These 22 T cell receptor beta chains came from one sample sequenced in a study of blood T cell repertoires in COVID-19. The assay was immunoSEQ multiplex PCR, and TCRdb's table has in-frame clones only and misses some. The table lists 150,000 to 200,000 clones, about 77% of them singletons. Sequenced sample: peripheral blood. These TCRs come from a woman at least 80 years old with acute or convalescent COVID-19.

For the CDR3, the DNA is TGTGCCGAGAGGGGACAGGGGATTGGTGGCTATGGCTACACCTTC. Its protein is CAERGQGIGGYGYTF. The chain carries TRBV30 and TRBJ1-2; TRBD1 matches at 10 bases. The germline CDR1 and CDR2 sequences are GTSNPN and SVGIG (reference sequence). The CDR3 loop spans 15 amino acids. Losses at the gene ends were 8 bases for V and 4 bases for J; bases not matched to a gene: 13.

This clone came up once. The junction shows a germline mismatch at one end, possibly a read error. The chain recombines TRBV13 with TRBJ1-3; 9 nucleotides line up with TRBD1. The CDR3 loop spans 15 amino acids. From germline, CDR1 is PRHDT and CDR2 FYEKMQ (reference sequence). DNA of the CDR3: TGTGCCAGCTGCTTTGGGGACAGGGATGGAAACACCATATATTTT. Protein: CASCFGDRDGNTIYF.

CDR3 nucleotide sequence: TGTGCCAGCAGTTTAGGGGACAGGGTGAGGCAGCCCCAGCATTTT. Protein sequence: CASSLGDRVRQPQHF. This chain uses TRBV28 with TRBJ1-5, with 9 bases aligning to TRBD1. This CDR3 comprises 15 residues. Trimming took 2 bases from V and 7 from J; bases not matched to a gene: 6. Germline V gene data show CDR1 as MDHEN and CDR2 as SYDVKM.

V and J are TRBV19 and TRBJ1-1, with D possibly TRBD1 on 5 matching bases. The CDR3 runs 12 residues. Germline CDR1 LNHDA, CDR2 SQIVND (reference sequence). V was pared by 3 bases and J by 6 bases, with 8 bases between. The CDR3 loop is CASSMGTPEAFF. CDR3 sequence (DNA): TGTGCCAGTAGTATGGGGACTCCTGAAGCTTTCTTT.

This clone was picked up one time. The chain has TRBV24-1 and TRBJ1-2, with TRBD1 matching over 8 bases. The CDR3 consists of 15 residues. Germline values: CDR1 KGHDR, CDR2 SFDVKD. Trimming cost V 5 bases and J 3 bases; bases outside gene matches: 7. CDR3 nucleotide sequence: TGTGCCACCAGTGGTGGGACAGGCTTTGACTATGGCTACACCTTC. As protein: CATSGGTGFDYGYTF.

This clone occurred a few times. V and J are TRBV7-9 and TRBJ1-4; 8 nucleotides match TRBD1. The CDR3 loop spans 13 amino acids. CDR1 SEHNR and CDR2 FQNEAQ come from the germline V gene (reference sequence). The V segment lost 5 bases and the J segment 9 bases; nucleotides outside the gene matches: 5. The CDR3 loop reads CASSGQGSKKLFF. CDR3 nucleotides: TGTGCCAGCAGCGGACAGGGTAGTAAAAAACTGTTTTTT.

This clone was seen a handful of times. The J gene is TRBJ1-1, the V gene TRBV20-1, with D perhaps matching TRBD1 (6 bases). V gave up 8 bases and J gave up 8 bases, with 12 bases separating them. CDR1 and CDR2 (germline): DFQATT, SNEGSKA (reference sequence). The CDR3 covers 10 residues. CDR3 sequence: CSSGQSEAFF. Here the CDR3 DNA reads TGCAGTTCCGGACAGTCGGAAGCTTTCTTT.

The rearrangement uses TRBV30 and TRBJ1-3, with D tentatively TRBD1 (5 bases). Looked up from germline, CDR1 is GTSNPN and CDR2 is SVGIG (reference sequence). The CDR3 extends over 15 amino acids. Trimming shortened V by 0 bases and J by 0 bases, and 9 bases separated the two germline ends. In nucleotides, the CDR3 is TGTGCCTGGAGTGTTACAGGAATCTCTGGAAACACCATATATTTT. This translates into CAWSVTGISGNTIYF.

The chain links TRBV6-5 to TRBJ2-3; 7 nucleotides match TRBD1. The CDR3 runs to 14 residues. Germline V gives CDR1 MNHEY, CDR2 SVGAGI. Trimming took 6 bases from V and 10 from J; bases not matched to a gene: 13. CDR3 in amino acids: CASSRDSLKAAQYF. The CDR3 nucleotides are TGTGCCAGCAGCCGGGACAGCTTAAAGGCTGCGCAGTATTTT.

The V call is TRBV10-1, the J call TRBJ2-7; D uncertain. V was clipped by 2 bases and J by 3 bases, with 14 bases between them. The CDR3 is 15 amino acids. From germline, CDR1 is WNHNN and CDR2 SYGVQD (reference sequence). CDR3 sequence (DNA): TGCGCCAGCAGTGAGGTGGCGATGGGCCTCTACGAGCAGTACTTC. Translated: CASSEVAMGLYEQYF.

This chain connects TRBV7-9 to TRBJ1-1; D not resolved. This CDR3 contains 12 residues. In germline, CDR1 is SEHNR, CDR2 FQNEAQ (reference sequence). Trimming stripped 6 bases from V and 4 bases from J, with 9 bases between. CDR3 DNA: TGTGCCAGCAGTTATAGGAGCACTGAAGCTTTCTTT. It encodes CASSYRSTEAFF.

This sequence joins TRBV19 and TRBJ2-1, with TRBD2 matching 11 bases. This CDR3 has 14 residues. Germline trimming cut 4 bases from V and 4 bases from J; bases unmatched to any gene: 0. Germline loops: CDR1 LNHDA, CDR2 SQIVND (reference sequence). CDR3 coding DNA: TGTGCCAGTAGTAGACTAGCGGGGTACAATGAGCAGTTCTTC. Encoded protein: CASSRLAGYNEQFF.

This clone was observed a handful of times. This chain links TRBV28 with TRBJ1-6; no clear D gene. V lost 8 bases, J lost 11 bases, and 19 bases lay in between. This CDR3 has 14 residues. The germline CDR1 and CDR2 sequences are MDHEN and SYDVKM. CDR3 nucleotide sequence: TGTGCCAGCGCCCTTTCTCCCAGCGAAACACCCCTCCACTTT. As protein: CASALSPSETPLHF.

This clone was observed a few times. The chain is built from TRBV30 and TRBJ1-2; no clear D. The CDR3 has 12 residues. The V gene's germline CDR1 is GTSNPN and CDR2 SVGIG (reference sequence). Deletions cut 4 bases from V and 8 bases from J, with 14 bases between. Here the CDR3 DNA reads TGTGCCTGGACCACTCAAATTGTGGGCTACACCTTC. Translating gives CAWTTQIVGYTF. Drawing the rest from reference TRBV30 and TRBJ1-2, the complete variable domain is SQTIHQWPATLVQPVGSPLSLECTVEGTSNPNLYWYRQAAGRGLQLLFYSVGIGQISSEVPQNLSASRPQDRQFILSSKKLLLSDSGFYLCAWTTQIVGYTFGSGTRLTVV.

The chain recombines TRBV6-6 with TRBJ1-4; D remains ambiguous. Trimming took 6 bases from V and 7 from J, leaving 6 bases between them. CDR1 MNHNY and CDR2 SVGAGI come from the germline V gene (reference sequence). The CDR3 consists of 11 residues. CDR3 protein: CASSFSEKLFF. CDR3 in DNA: TGTGCCAGCAGCTTCAGTGAAAAACTGTTTTTT.

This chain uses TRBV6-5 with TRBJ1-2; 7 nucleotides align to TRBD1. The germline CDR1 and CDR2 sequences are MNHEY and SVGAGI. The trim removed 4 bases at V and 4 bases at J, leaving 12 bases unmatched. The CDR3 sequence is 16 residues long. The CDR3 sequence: CASSSLITGVGYGYTF. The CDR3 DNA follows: TGTGCCAGCAGTTCCCTGATTACAGGGGTAGGCTATGGCTACACCTTC.

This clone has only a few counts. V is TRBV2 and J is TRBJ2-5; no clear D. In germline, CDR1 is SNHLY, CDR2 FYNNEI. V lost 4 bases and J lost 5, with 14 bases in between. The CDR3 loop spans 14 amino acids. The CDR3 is CASSGNTRSETQYF. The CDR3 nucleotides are TGTGCCAGCAGTGGAAACACACGATCGGAGACCCAGTACTTC.

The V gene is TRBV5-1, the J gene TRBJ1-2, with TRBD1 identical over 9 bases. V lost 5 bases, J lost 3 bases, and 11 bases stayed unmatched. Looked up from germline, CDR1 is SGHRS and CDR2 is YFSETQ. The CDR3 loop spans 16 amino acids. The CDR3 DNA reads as TGCGCCAGCAGTCCTCGGGTTGGGGACAGGGACTATGGCTACACCTTC. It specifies CASSPRVGDRDYGYTF.

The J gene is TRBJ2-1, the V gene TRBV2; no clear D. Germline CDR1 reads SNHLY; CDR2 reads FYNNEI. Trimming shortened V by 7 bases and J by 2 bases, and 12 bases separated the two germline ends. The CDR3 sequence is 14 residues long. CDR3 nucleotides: TGTGCCAGCATTCCCAGTACAACCTACAATGAGCAGTTCTTC. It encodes CASIPSTTYNEQFF.

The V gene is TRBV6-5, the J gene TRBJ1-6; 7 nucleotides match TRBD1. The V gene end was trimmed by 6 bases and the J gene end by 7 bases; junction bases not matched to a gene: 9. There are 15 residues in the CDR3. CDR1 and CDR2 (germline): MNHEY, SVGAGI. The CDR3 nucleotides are TGTGCCAGCAGACGACAGGGTGGGAGCAATTCACCCCTCCACTTT. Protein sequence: CASRRQGGSNSPLHF.

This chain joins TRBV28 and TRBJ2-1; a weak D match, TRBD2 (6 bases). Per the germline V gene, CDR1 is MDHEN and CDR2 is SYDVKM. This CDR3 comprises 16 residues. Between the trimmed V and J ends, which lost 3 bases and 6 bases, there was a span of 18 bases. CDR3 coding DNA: TGTGCCAGCAGTTTCCGGACTAACTCCTTAGGCAATGAGCAGTTCTTC. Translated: CASSFRTNSLGNEQFF.

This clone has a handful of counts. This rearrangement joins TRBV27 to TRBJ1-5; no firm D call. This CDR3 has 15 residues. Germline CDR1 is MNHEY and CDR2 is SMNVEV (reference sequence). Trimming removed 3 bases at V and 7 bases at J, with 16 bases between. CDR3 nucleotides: TGTGCCAGCAGTTTTGAAGGCAGTGGCGGCCAGCCCCAGCATTTT. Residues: CASSFEGSGGQPQHF.